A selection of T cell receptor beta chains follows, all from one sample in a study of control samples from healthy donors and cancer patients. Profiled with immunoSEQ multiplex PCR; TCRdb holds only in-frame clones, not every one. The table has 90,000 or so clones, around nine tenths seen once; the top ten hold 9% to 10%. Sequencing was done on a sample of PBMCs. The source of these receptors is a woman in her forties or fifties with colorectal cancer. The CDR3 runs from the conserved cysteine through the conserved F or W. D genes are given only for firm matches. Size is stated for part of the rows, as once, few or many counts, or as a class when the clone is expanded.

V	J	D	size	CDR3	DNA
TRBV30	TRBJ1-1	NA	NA	CAWSTGHLEAFF	TGTGCCTGGAGCACGGGACACCTCGAAGCTTTCTTT
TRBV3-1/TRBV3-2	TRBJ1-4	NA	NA	CASSGGKKVEKLFF	TGTGCCAGCAGCGGCGGGAAGAAGGTTGAAAAACTGTTTTTT
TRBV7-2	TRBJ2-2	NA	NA	CASSLASSTTGELFF	TGTGCCAGCAGCTTAGCTAGCAGCACCACCGGGGAGCTGTTTTTT
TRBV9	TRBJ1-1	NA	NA	CASSVGSLMNTEAFF	TGTGCCAGCAGCGTAGGGTCACTCATGAACACTGAAGCTTTCTTT
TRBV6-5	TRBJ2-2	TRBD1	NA	CASSFQTGMNGELFF	TGTGCCAGCAGTTTTCAGACAGGGATGAACGGGGAGCTGTTTTTT
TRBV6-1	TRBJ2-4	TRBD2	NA	CASSGSNRLAGGKNIQYF	TGTGCCAGCAGTGGGTCCAACCGACTAGCGGGGGGGAAAAACATTCAGTACTTC
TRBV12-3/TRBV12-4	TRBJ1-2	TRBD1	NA	CASRQGGYGYTF	TGTGCCAGCAGACAGGGGGGCTATGGCTACACCTTC
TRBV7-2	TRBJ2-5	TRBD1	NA	CASSLGGRGRETQYF	TGTGCCAGCAGCTTGGGCGGCAGGGGGCGAGAGACCCAGTACTTC
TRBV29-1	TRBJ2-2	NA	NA	CSVYGGGLFF	TGCAGCGTTTACGGGGGCGGGCTGTTTTTT
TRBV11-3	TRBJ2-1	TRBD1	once	CASSLSLGQAGEQFF	TGTGCCAGCAGCTTATCCCTGGGACAGGCCGGTGAGCAGTTCTTC
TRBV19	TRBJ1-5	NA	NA	CATRGGTPNQPQHF	TGTGCCACCCGGGGGGGGACTCCTAATCAGCCCCAGCATTTT
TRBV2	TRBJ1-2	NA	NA	CASRPGLEYGYTF	TGTGCCAGCAGACCGGGACTAGAATATGGCTACACCTTC
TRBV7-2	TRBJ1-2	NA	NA	CASTPGPGTNYGYTF	TGTGCCAGCACGCCAGGGCCTGGGACTAACTATGGCTACACCTTC
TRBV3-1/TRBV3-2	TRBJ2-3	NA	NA	CASSQGPYTQYF	TGTGCCAGCAGCCAAGGACCCTATACGCAGTATTTT
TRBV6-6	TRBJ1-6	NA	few	CASSPQAMSSYNSPLHF	TGTGCCAGCAGTCCCCAGGCGATGAGCTCCTATAATTCACCCCTCCACTTT
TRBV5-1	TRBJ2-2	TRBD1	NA	CASSTGQGATGELFF	TGCGCCAGCAGCACCGGACAGGGGGCCACCGGGGAGCTGTTTTTT
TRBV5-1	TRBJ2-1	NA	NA	CASIGGQGSSYNEQFF	TGCGCCAGCATCGGGGGGCAGGGGAGCTCCTACAATGAGCAGTTCTTC
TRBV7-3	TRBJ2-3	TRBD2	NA	CASSSLGSGGADTQYF	TGTGCCAGCAGCTCCCTGGGGAGCGGGGGGGCAGATACGCAGTATTTT
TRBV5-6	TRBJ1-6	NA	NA	CASSSRATRSPLHF	TGTGCCAGCAGCTCCCGGGCCACGAGATCACCCCTCCACTTT
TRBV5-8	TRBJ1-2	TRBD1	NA	CASSRTTGRSGYTF	TGTGCCAGCAGCCGGACGACAGGGAGAAGTGGCTACACCTTC
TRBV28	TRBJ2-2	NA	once	CASSPTRANTGELFF	TGTGCCAGCAGTCCAACCCGAGCGAACACCGGGGAGCTGTTTTTT
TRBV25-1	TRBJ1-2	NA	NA	CASSAQGSYGYTF	TGTGCCAGCAGTGCCCAGGGTAGCTATGGCTACACCTTC
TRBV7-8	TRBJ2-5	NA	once	CASRPTGRETQYF	TGTGCCAGCAGACCAACAGGGAGAGAGACCCAGTACTTC
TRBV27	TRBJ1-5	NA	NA	CATSGTDSNQPQHF	TGTGCCACCTCCGGGACGGATAGCAATCAGCCCCAGCATTTT
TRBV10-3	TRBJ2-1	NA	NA	CAISEGRFNEQFF	TGTGCCATCAGTGAGGGAAGATTCAATGAGCAGTTCTTC
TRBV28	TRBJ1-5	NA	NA	CASSFGGARDQPQHF	TGTGCCAGCAGTTTTGGGGGGGCGCGAGATCAGCCCCAGCATTTT
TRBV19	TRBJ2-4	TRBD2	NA	CASSTGGAGGQNIQYF	TGTGCCAGTAGTACCGGAGGAGCGGGGGGGCAAAACATTCAGTACTTC